The present T cell receptor beta chain was sequenced within a study of radiation and T cells in renal cell carcinoma. As for this clone: No antigen is known for it.

Time point meaning: baseline pretreatment blood. Treatment denoted: 15 Gy SBRT to primary tumor, nephrectomy 4 weeks later. After SBRT, blood was collected at 2 and 4 weeks, plus baseline. The tumor was a clear cell renal cell carcinoma. Clones were sequenced by immunoSEQ multiplex PCR, and TCRdb holds only the in-frame ones, with some missing. Found here are about 140,000 clones, 83% of them singletons; the top ten hold roughly 23%. The CDR3 runs to 17 residues. The study, taken as a whole, reports: In blood, top tumor clones expanded by 2 weeks, shrinking by 4. Baseline intratumoral clonotype presence is unknown without pretreatment biopsies.

The V gene is TRBV21-1, the J gene TRBJ1-5. TRBV21-1 is a listed pseudogene. The TCR originated in a woman aged 45 to 65 with renal cell carcinoma. Sequenced material: blood, taken from a patient whose treatment included radiotherapy and nephrectomy. The CDR3 reads CASSASRGLYSNQPQHF. The CDR3 DNA follows: TGTGCCAGCAGCGCGTCCCGGGGACTCTATAGCAATCAGCCCCAGCATTTT.